The 29 T cell receptor beta chains presented below share a single source sample, sequenced in a study of metastatic and nonmetastatic thyroid tumors. MiXCR reprocessed the PCR reads for TCRdb. The table records roughly 58,000 clones, 4% to 4.5% of them present only once. Patients had received no treatment of any kind before thyroid surgery. Sequenced material: blood. The receptors here all came from a female donor with papillary thyroid cancer or a benign thyroid nodule (not recorded which). Some clones in this sample may be carry-over from other donors' samples.

The table lists this clone with many counts. The chain links TRBV10-3 to TRBJ2-1; possible D gene TRBD2, 8 bases. Trimming stripped 4 bases from V and 5 bases from J, with 12 bases between. The CDR3 totals 14 residues. Germline V lookup: CDR1 ENHRY, CDR2 SYGVKD. As DNA, the CDR3 is TGTGCCATCAGTGGTAGCGGGACAGACAATGAGCAGTTCTTC. Encoded protein: CAISGSGTDNEQFF.

This clone was seen repeatedly, ten times or more. This chain uses TRBV6-1 with TRBJ1-2; 10 nucleotides line up with TRBD1. The CDR3 totals 14 residues. Germline V lookup: CDR1 MNHNS, CDR2 SASEGT. Trimming cost V 6 bases and J 4 bases; bases outside gene matches: 5. The CDR3 protein is CASSRDRGSYGYTF. Here the CDR3 DNA reads TGTGCCAGCAGCCGGGACAGGGGAAGCTATGGCTACACCTTC.

This clone came up many times. The chain joins TRBV5-1 to TRBJ2-2, with TRBD2 identical over 13 bases. The CDR3 is 15 amino acids. CDR1 is SGHRS and CDR2 is YFSETQ in the germline V gene. After removal of 4 bases from V and 5 bases from J, the junction contained 2 bases not matched to a gene. This CDR3 reads CASSLLAGGTGELFF. For the CDR3, the DNA is TGCGCCAGCAGCCTACTAGCGGGAGGGACCGGGGAGCTGTTTTTT. The variable domain in full, with the rest retrieved from reference TRBV5-1 and TRBJ2-2, is KAGVTQTPRYLIKTRGQQVTLSCSPISGHRSVSWYQQTPGQGLQFLFEYFSETQRNKGNFPGRFSGRQFSNSRSEMNVSTLELGDSALYLCASSLLAGGTGELFFGEGSRLTVL.

This clone has a handful of counts. The conserved closing phenylalanine or tryptophan is absent in this CDR3, likely reflecting a read error. J is TRBJ2-5 and V is TRBV2; 7 bases are shared with TRBD2. The CDR3 covers 17 residues. The germline gives CDR1 SNHLY, CDR2 FYNNEI. J gave up 5 bases and V 7 bases, and 19 bases lay outside the gene matches. Written as DNA, the CDR3 is TGTGCCAGCACTGACCTCGTGTCCCTCGCGGGGGAGGAGACCCAGTACTCC. The encoded protein is CASTDLVSLAGEETQYS.

This clone was detected many times. It may be a read error: a sequence one base away is much more abundant. The J gene is TRBJ2-7, the V gene TRBV7-2, with D unresolved. The germline V gene encodes CDR1 SGHTA and CDR2 FQGNSA. This CDR3 spans 13 amino acids. V was trimmed by 8 bases and J by 4 bases, leaving 15 bases between them. CDR3 protein: CASGPSLRYEQYF. The CDR3 nucleotides are TGTGCCAGCGGCCCCAGTTTACGTTACGAGCAGTACTTC.

On this clone itself: A read error may be the cause here, since a much bigger clone is one base away. This chain connects TRBV18 to TRBJ2-7, with 7 positions matching TRBD1. This CDR3 has 14 amino acids. The V and J ends lost 4 bases and 6 bases, in that order; junction bases with no gene match: 9. The V gene's germline CDR1 is KGHSH and CDR2 LQKENI. The CDR3 DNA follows: TGTGCCAGCTCACGGGACAGCTTGGTCTCCGAGCAGTACTTC. It specifies CASSRDSLVSEQYF.

This clone has more than one count but fewer than ten. The chain carries TRBV6-2 or TRBV6-3 and TRBJ2-7; the D is unclear. Trimming removed 2 bases from V and 13 bases from J, with 15 bases in between. CDR3 length equals 12 residues. The V gene's germline CDR1 is MNHEY and CDR2 SVGEGT. CDR3 DNA: TGTGCCAGCAGTTACAAGGGCTACGGGCATTACTTC. This gives the protein CASSYKGYGHYF.

This clone is judged large. This specimen includes other DNA sequences encoding the same CDR3. The chain carries TRBV5-1 and TRBJ2-1, with 8 bases matching TRBD2. Trimming cost V 4 bases and J 7 bases; bases outside gene matches: 4. Germline CDR1 is SGHRS and CDR2 is YFSETQ. This CDR3 comprises 13 residues. CDR3 region: CASSLGTSNEQFF. DNA for the CDR3: TGCGCCAGCAGCCTCGGGACTAGTAATGAGCAGTTCTTC.

This clone was recorded many times. This chain uses TRBV5-1 with TRBJ2-2, with TRBD1 matching over 9 bases. Trimming removed 6 bases from V and 7 bases from J; junction bases left unmatched: 10. CDR1 is SGHRS, CDR2 YFSETQ, per germline. This CDR3 is 15 amino acids long. The CDR3 DNA is TGCGCCAGCAAGAAGGGACAGGGTTCGGTCGGGGAGCTGTTTTTT. This gives the protein CASKKGQGSVGELFF.

This clone was recorded many times. The rearrangement uses TRBV7-8 and TRBJ2-5, with TRBD1 matching 8 bases. Germline V gives CDR1 SGHVS, CDR2 FQNEAQ. With 5 bases clipped from V and 2 bases from J, the junction kept 7 bases outside the gene matches. The CDR3 totals 15 residues. The CDR3 bases are TGTGCCAGCAGCGTGCGGGACAGGTCACAAGAGACCCAGTACTTC. It translates to CASSVRDRSQETQYF. Full variable domain (rest looked up from reference TRBV7-8 and TRBJ2-5): GAGVSQSPRYKVAKRGQDVALRCDPISGHVSLFWYQQALGQGPEFLTYFQNEAQLDKSGLPSDRFFAERPEGSVSTLKIQRTQQEDSAVYLCASSVRDRSQETQYFGPGTRLLVL.

This clone was detected ten times or more. The chain recombines TRBV6-2 or TRBV6-3 with TRBJ2-5; 10 nucleotides line up with TRBD2. The length of the CDR3 is 15 residues. From germline, CDR1 is MNHEY and CDR2 SVGEGT. The V gene end was trimmed by 7 bases and the J gene end by 6 bases; junction bases not matched to a gene: 11. The CDR3, as DNA: TGTGCCAGCACCGCCGGGACTAGCGTAAGAAAGACCCAGTACTTC. Its translation is CASTAGTSVRKTQYF.

J is TRBJ2-3 and V is TRBV7-3; D might be TRBD1 (5 bases). The CDR3 spans 16 residues. From germline, CDR1 is SGHTA and CDR2 FQGTGA. Trimming took off 2 bases at V and 3 bases at J, with 15 bases between the two ends. The CDR3 region has the DNA TGTGCCAGCAGCTTACTCCTAAGGGGCCTGACAGATACGCAGTATTTT. Its protein product is CASSLLLRGLTDTQYF.

This chain joins TRBV28 and TRBJ1-6; possible D gene TRBD1, 6 bases. The germline CDR1 and CDR2 sequences are MDHEN and SYDVKM. This CDR3 is built from 17 residues. V was shortened by 3 bases and J by 16 bases, with 28 bases between the two germline ends. This CDR3 reads CASSFMAGAGPGSQLHF. The CDR3 bases are TGTGCCAGCAGTTTTATGGCGGGGGCAGGGCCCGGTTCACAACTCCACTTT.

This clone was seen many times. The rearrangement joins TRBV27 to TRBJ1-5; D might be TRBD1 (5 bases). CDR1 MNHEY and CDR2 SMNVEV come from the germline V gene (reference sequence). Trimming left V 5 bases short and J 5 bases short, with 13 bases between. CDR3 length equals 14 residues. The CDR3 coding sequence is TGTGCCAGCAGTCTAACCGGGGCCCATCAGCCCCAGCATTTT. Translating it yields CASSLTGAHQPQHF.

This clone was seen a few times. The chain carries TRBV20-1 and TRBJ1-2; 9 positions agree with TRBD1. V was pared by 5 bases and J by 0 bases, with 7 bases of the junction left unmatched. This CDR3 region has 15 residues. CDR1 is DFQATT and CDR2 is SNEGSKA in the germline V gene (reference sequence). As DNA, the CDR3 is TGCAGTGCTCCGACAGGGGGGGGCCCTAACTATGGCTACACCTTC. This translates into CSAPTGGGPNYGYTF.

This clone was counted between two and nine times. This sequence joins TRBV6-1 and TRBJ2-3, with TRBD2 matching 10 bases. Unmatched junction bases numbered 13, after V lost 5 bases and J lost 11 bases. Germline CDR1 is MNHNS and CDR2 is SASEGT. This CDR3 spans 15 amino acids. The CDR3 spells CASSHYPGLALLQYF. The DNA for the CDR3 is TGTGCCAGCAGTCACTACCCGGGACTAGCGCTATTGCAGTATTTT.

This clone has ten or more counts. This chain uses TRBV7-9 with TRBJ1-4; 8 nucleotides match TRBD1. The CDR3 contains 16 residues. V trimming: 0 bases; J trimming: 8 bases; junction bases outside the gene matches: 8. Germline-derived CDR1 and CDR2 are SEHNR and FQNEAQ (reference sequence). CDR3 sequence reads: CASSLARTGTWEKLFF. For the CDR3, the DNA is TGTGCCAGCAGCTTAGCCCGGACAGGGACGTGGGAAAAACTGTTTTTT.

This clone has a count of ten or more. The chain uses TRBV5-4 and TRBJ2-7; 9 nucleotides match TRBD2. The length of the CDR3 is 14 residues. The junction had 2 bases not matched to a gene; V was cut back by 4 bases and J by 0 bases. Germline assignment: CDR1 SGHNT and CDR2 YYREEE (reference sequence). CDR3 in amino acids: CASSEAGGSYEQYF. Here the CDR3 DNA reads TGTGCCAGCAGCGAAGCGGGAGGCTCCTACGAGCAGTACTTC.

This clone was seen a few times. The chain joins TRBV27 to TRBJ1-1, with TRBD1 matching over 7 bases. V was pared by 2 bases and J by 1 base, with 1 base of the junction left unmatched. Germline CDR1 and CDR2: MNHEY and SMNVEV (reference sequence). The CDR3 sequence is 14 residues long. The CDR3 protein is CASSLNRGNTEAFF. CDR3 sequence (DNA): TGTGCCAGCAGTTTAAACAGGGGGAACACTGAAGCTTTCTTT.

This clone occurred many times. The V gene is TRBV7-9, the J gene TRBJ2-1, with 16 bases identical to TRBD2. The CDR3 totals 15 residues. Per germline, CDR1 SEHNR and CDR2 FQNEAQ (reference sequence). Trimming cost V 5 bases and J 10 bases; bases outside gene matches: 5. CDR3 sequence: CASSPGTSGRAEQFF. CDR3 sequence (DNA): TGTGCCAGCAGCCCCGGGACTAGCGGGAGGGCCGAGCAGTTCTTC.

This clone appeared many times. DNA for the CDR3: TGTGCCAGCAGCTCAAGCCACCGGGGGGCCTACAATGAGCAGTTCTTC. It yields the protein CASSSSHRGAYNEQFF. The rearrangement links TRBV11-3 to TRBJ2-1; 7 bases map to TRBD2. This CDR3 is built from 16 residues. The germline V gene encodes CDR1 SGHNT and CDR2 YENEEA. J gave up 2 bases and V 4 bases, and 8 bases lay outside the gene matches. Full variable domain (outside the CDR3, taken from reference TRBV11-3 and TRBJ2-1): EAGVVQSPRYKIIEKKQPVAFWCNPISGHNTLYWYLQNLGQGPELLIRYENEEAVDDSQLPKDRFSAERLKGVDSTLKIQPAELGDSAVYLCASSSSHRGAYNEQFFGPGTRLTVL.

This clone was recorded many times. The CDR3 reads CSASGSTDTQYF. DNA of the CDR3: TGCAGTGCTAGCGGGAGCACAGATACGCAGTATTTT. This chain links TRBV20-1 with TRBJ2-3; D gene uncertain. Germline CDR1 is DFQATT and CDR2 is SNEGSKA (reference sequence). The CDR3 covers 12 residues. V was shortened by 3 bases and J by 0 bases, with 4 bases between the two germline ends.

This clone was detected ten times or more. The chain uses TRBV10-3 and TRBJ1-6; D is possibly TRBD1 (5 bases). V was shortened by 4 bases and J by 13 bases, with 17 bases between the two germline ends. The CDR3 has 14 residues. The germline gives CDR1 ENHRY, CDR2 SYGVKD. The DNA of the CDR3 is TGTGCCATCAGTGTAGACCGGGACCCGGTGCCCCTCCACTTT. This translates into CAISVDRDPVPLHF.

This clone was picked up many times. The rearrangement joins TRBV10-3 to TRBJ2-7; D is ambiguous. From germline, CDR1 is ENHRY and CDR2 SYGVKD. This CDR3 contains 12 residues. V was trimmed by 0 bases and J by 3 bases, leaving 3 bases between them. The CDR3 nucleotides read TGTGCCATCAGTGAGTCAATCTACGAGCAGTACTTC. Its protein product is CAISESIYEQYF.

J is TRBJ2-1 and V is TRBV7-2; weak D call: TRBD1 (6 bases). Germline loops: CDR1 SGHTA, CDR2 FQGNSA. The CDR3 runs to 16 residues. V was cut by 2 bases and J by 0 bases, with 11 bases left in between. CDR3 DNA: TGTGCCAGCAGCTTATTTGGACAGAGCTCCTACAATGAGCAGTTCTTC. Translation: CASSLFGQSSYNEQFF.

There are many counts of this clone. The chain has TRBV5-8 and TRBJ2-3; weak D call: TRBD2 (5 bases). Per the germline V gene, CDR1 is SGHTS and CDR2 is YDEGEE. Trimming removed 4 bases from V and 0 bases from J, with 15 bases in between. The CDR3 covers 16 residues. In nucleotides, the CDR3 is TGTGCCAGCAGCGCGGGTTTTGTCACCAGCACAGATACGCAGTATTTT. It yields the protein CASSAGFVTSTDTQYF.

This clone has ten or more counts. The J gene is TRBJ1-2, the V gene TRBV28; the match to TRBD1 covers 7 bases. Germline V gives CDR1 MDHEN, CDR2 SYDVKM. V gave up 4 bases and J gave up 2 bases; unmatched junction bases: 4. This CDR3 spans 14 amino acids. CDR3 amino acids: CASSSGQFNYGYTF. The CDR3, as DNA: TGTGCCAGCAGTTCGGGACAGTTCAACTATGGCTACACCTTC.

This clone was observed a few times. The chain joins TRBV6-1 to TRBJ2-7; TRBD2 matches at 7 bases. The CDR3 spans 14 residues. J was trimmed by 6 bases and V by 6 bases; bases with no gene match: 11. Per the germline V gene, CDR1 is MNHNS and CDR2 is SASEGT. CDR3 residues: CASSHGTTRGEQYF. CDR3 bases: TGTGCCAGCAGCCACGGGACTACTAGAGGCGAGCAGTACTTC.

This clone was seen at least ten times. The rearrangement joins TRBV5-1 to TRBJ2-7; no firm D call. CDR3 length: 14 amino acids. Germline V gene sequence: CDR1 SGHRS, CDR2 YFSETQ. V was shortened by 4 bases and J by 1 base, with 12 bases between the two germline ends. In DNA form, the CDR3 reads TGCGCCAGCAGCCCTTCCTGGGGATCCTACGAGCAGTACTTC. Its translation: CASSPSWGSYEQYF. Looking up the rest from reference TRBV5-1 and TRBJ2-7 gives the full variable domain: KAGVTQTPRYLIKTRGQQVTLSCSPISGHRSVSWYQQTPGQGLQFLFEYFSETQRNKGNFPGRFSGRQFSNSRSEMNVSTLELGDSALYLCASSPSWGSYEQYFGPGTRLTVT.